This TCR beta chain is drawn from a study of T cell responses to AZD1222 COVID-19 vaccine (dated by TCRdb to about 2021). With regard to the full study: Because spike-specific TCR depth and breadth did not differ between the two schedules, AZD1222 recipients who got a second dose at roughly 4 weeks were pooled with those who got a second dose at roughly 12 weeks. TCR sequencing covered some 250 trial participants: 200 to 210 given two doses of AZD1222 and around 25 given two doses of MenACWY control vaccine. Trial participants were enrolled by age into subgroups of 18-55, 56-69 and 70-plus years, and around 140, 26 and 57 TCR-sequenced participants, respectively, were included in these subgroups. The research as a whole found: Because no samples from the day 14 peak response were available, repertoires could be characterized only after the peak T cell response. After two AZD1222 doses, both the breadth and the depth of spike-specific TCRs were significantly higher than at day 0 and than in MenACWY recipients. The whole spike protein was spanned by vaccine-associated CD4 TCRs, and dominant responses were seen in regions 160-218 and 743-854. Participants were mostly white British, with more females than males. The authors suggested clonal diversity may have been underestimated. Only five or six AZD1222 recipients were SARS-CoV-2 seropositive at baseline, limiting conclusions about previously exposed vaccinees. The 56-69-year group was small, and its depth increase did not reach significance, likely because of low power. Reportedly, close to half of the unique spike-specific TCRs recognized epitopes lying outside the regions that are mutated in the B.1.351 and B.1.1.7 variants.

The CDR3 regions of human TCRbeta chains were analyzed by immunosequencing. As for how the authors treated the data: TCRs in the repertoires were matched against a reference library of SARS-CoV-2-specific TCRs that had been generated with the MIRA antigen-specificity platform. Breadth was defined as the fraction of unique TCRs that were SARS-CoV-2-associated, and depth was defined as the fraction of total T cells that were SARS-CoV-2-associated. Each spike-specific TCR was assigned to its reactive spike region and to a CD4 or CD8 class using the MIRA data. Log10-transformed breadth and depth values were compared by one-way ANOVA with Sidak's multiple comparisons tests. TCRdb holds this immuneACCESS table with in-frame rearrangements only. Some clones are missing; in checked studies, unresolved V genes explain under half, and the rest has no known cause. V and J calls and clone size follow that table, whereas D and trimming were derived from the DNA. This sample lists some 120,000 clones; roughly nine tenths were detected once. Around 1.5% of the sample rests with the top ten.

The time point label corresponds to: baseline before first vaccination. Vaccinee samples came from UK trials COV001 and COV002, including a single-blind randomized controlled phase 2/3 trial of AZD1222 (ChAdOx1 nCoV-19) in healthy adults. For TCRbeta chain sequencing, PBMC samples were collected from trial participants at day 0 and at day 28 after the second dose. This clone has more than one count but fewer than ten. The antigen it recognizes is unknown. One base away there is no much larger clone; base qualities are not given. This receptor was obtained from an adult in good health. Sequencing was performed on peripheral blood, taken on day 0 of AZD1222 vaccination.

The CDR3 protein sequence reads: CASSSGLGLALYEQYF. In nucleotide form, the sequence is TGTGCCAGCAGCTCGGGGCTGGGACTAGCTCTCTACGAGCAGTACTTC. The chain uses TRBV5-4 and TRBJ2-7; TRBD2 fits 9 bases in the junction. Its CDR3 holds 16 amino acids, cysteine through phenylalanine. Solely the CDR3 DNA is kept, with 48 bases framed from the first base. CDR1 SGHNT and CDR2 YYREEE are derived from the germline V gene (reference sequence). The V end gives up 3 bases and the J end 3 bases, leaving 10 bases in the junction not matched to a gene.